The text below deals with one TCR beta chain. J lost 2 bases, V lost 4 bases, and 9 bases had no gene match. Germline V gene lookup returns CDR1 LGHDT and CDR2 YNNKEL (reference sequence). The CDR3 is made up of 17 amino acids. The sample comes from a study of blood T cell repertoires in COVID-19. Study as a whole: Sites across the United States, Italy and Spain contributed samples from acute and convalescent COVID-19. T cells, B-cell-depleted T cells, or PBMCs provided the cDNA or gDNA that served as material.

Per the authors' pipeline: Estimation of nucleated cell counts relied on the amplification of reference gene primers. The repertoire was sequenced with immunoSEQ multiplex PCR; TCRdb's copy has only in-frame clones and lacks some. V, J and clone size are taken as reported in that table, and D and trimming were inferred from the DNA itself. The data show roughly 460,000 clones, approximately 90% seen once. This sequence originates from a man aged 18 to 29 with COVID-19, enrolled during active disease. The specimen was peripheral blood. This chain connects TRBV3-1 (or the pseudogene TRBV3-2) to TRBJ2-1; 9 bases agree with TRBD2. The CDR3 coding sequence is TGTGCCAGCAGCCCCCACCTGGCTAGCGGGACCTACAATGAGCAGTTCTTC. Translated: CASSPHLASGTYNEQFF.